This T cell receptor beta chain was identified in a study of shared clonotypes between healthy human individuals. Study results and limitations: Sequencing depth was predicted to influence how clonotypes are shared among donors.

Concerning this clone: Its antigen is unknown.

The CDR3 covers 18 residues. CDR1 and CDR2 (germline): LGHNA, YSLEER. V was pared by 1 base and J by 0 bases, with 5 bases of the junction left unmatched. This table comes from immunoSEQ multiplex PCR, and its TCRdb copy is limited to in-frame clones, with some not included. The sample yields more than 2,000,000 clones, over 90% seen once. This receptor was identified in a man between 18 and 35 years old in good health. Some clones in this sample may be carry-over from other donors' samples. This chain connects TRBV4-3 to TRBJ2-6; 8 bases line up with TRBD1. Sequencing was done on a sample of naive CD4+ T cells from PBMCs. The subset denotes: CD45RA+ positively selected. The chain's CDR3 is CASSQAGTGYSGANVLTF. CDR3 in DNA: TGCGCCAGCAGCCAAGCCGGGACAGGATACTCTGGGGCCAACGTCCTGACTTTC.